This TCR beta chain was recorded in a study of T cell responses to AZD1222 COVID-19 vaccine. Study-level points and caveats: Unmutated variant regions are reportedly the target of nearly half of TCRs that are spike-specific. Clonal diversity may have been underestimated in mostly white British donors. There were repertoire samples only from the period after the peak T cell response.

This clone was observed once. Antigen specificity is unknown. Produced via immunoSEQ multiplex PCR; TCRdb's table is partial and in-frame only. Here the sample spans about 140,000 clones, around 93% being singletons. Germline lookup yields CDR1 MGHDK and CDR2 SYGVNS. The CDR3 contains 14 residues. Unmatched junction bases numbered 5, after V lost 6 bases and J lost 2 bases. V gene TRBV25-1 combines with J gene TRBJ2-7; 9 bases agree with TRBD1. The starting material was peripheral blood, obtained on day 0 of AZD1222 vaccination. This TCR came from an adult in good health. CDR3 sequence: CASSLTGGTYEQYF. The CDR3 region has the DNA TGTGCCAGCAGCCTGACAGGGGGGACCTACGAGCAGTACTTC.